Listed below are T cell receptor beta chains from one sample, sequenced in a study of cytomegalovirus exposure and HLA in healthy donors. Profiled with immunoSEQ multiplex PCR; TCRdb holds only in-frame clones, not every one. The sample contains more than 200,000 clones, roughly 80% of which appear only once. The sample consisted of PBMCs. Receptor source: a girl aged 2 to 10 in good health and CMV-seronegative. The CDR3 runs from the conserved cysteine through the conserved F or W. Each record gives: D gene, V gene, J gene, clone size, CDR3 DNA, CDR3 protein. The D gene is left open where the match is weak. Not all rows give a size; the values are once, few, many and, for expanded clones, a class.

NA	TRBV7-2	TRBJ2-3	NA	TGTGCCAGCAGCTCTGGGACTTGGGGGAGCACAGATACGCAGTATTTT	CASSSGTWGSTDTQYF
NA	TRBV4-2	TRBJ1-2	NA	TGTGCCAGCAGCCAAGAGCGGGGGGATGGCTACACCTTC	CASSQERGDGYTF
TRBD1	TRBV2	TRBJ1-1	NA	TGTGCCAGCAGGGCCGGGACAGGGGCTAACACTGAAGCTTTCTTT	CASRAGTGANTEAFF
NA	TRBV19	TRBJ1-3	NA	TGTGCCAGTAGTGGGACTTCCTTCTCTGGAAACACCATATATTTT	CASSGTSFSGNTIYF
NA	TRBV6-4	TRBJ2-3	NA	TGTGCCAGCAGTGGGCTAGGTTTCGGAGCGGCTTGGAGCACAGATACGCAGTATTTT	CASSGLGFGAAWSTDTQYF
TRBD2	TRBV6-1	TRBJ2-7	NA	TGTGCCAGCAGCCAGGGGACTAGCTTGATCTACGAGCAGTACTTC	CASSQGTSLIYEQYF
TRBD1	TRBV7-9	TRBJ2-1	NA	TGTGCCAGCAGCTTAGGGACAGGCTACAATGAGCAGTTCTTC	CASSLGTGYNEQFF
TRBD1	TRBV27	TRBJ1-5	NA	TGTGCCAGCTCTTATACAGGGGGTAGTAATCAGCCCCAGCATTTT	CASSYTGGSNQPQHF
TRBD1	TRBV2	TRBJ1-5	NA	TGTGCCAGCAGGAACCCCGGGACAGGGGATCAGCCCCAGCATTTT	CASRNPGTGDQPQHF
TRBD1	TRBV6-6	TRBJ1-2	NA	TGTGCCAGCGCGACAGGGGACTATGGCTACACCTTC	CASATGDYGYTF
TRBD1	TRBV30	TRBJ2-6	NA	TGTGCCTGGAGTCCCACGGACAGGGGTTACGTCCTGACTTTC	CAWSPTDRGYVLTF
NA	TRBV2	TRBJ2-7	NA	TGTGCCAGCAGTCTATACGAGCAGTACTTC	CASSLYEQYF
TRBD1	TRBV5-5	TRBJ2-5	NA	TGTGCCAGCAGCCCGGGACAGCAAGAGACCCAGTACTTC	CASSPGQQETQYF
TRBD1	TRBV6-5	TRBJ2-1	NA	TGTGCCAGCAGAATTTGGACAGGGTCTGTCAATGAGCAGTTCTTC	CASRIWTGSVNEQFF
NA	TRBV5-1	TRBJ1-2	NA	TGCGCCAGCAGCATCGGGGTCTATGGCTACACCTTC	CASSIGVYGYTF
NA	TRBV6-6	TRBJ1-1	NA	TGTGCCAGCAGCCTAGTAGGGAACACTGAAGCTTTCTTT	CASSLVGNTEAFF
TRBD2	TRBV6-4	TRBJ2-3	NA	TGTGCCAGCAGTGAGGGACTAGCGGGATTCGGGTATACGCAGTATTTT	CASSEGLAGFGYTQYF
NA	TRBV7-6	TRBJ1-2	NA	TGTGCCAGCAGCTTGGCAGGGGCCTATGGCTACACCTTC	CASSLAGAYGYTF
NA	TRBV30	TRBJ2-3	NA	TGTGCCTGGGATATGCTCGGACAGAGCACAGATACGCAGTATTTT	CAWDMLGQSTDTQYF
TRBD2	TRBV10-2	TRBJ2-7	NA	TGCGCCAGCAGTGTCCAGCCGGGAGGGGAGCAGTACTTC	CASSVQPGGEQYF
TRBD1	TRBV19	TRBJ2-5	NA	TGTGCCAGTAGTTGGACAGGAGGAGAGACCCAGTACTTC	CASSWTGGETQYF
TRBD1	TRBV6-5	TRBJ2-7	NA	TGTGCCAGCATAGGTTCGACAGGGTCGGACGAGCAGTACTTC	CASIGSTGSDEQYF
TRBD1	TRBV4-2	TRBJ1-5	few	TGTGCCAGCAGCCAAGGACAGGGGGCAAGGAGCAATCAGCCCCAGCATTTT	CASSQGQGARSNQPQHF
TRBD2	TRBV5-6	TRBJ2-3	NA	TGTGCCAGCAGCGCCTTTGCACGAAGGCGGGGGGGCTCTACAGATACGCAGTATTTT	CASSAFARRRGGSTDTQYF
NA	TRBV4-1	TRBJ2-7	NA	TGCGCCAGCAGCCAGGCAGGGCACTCCTACGAGCAGTACTTC	CASSQAGHSYEQYF
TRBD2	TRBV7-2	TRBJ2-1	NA	TGTGCCAGCAGCCCATTACGGGCGGGACTAGTCATCTACAATGAGCAGTTCTTC	CASSPLRAGLVIYNEQFF
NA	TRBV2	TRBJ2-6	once	TGTGCCAGCAGTGTGGACACGGCAAGCTCTGGGGCCAACGTCCTGACTTTC	CASSVDTASSGANVLTF
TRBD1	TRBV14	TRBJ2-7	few	TGTGCCAGCAGCAAAATAGCTGACAGGGGGTACGAGCAGTACTTC	CASSKIADRGYEQYF
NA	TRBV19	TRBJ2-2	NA	TGTGCCAGTAGTATCGGGCCGCCAGGGGGGGACGGGAGGGCCGCTGACGGGGAGCTGTTTTTT	CASSIGPPGGDGRAADGELFF
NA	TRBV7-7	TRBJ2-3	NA	TGTGCCAGCAGCCCCACGGGAGTCGGAACAGATACGCAGTATTTT	CASSPTGVGTDTQYF
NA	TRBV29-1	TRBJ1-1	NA	TGCAGCGTTGAAGAGGACAGCACTGAAGCTTTCTTT	CSVEEDSTEAFF
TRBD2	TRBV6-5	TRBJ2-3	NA	TGTGCCTCCGGGACTAGCGGATTACAAGATACGCAGTATTTT	CASGTSGLQDTQYF
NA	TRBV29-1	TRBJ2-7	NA	TGCAGCGTTGTAGAACTCGACGAGCAGTACTTC	CSVVELDEQYF
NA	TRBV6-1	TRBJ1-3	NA	TGTGCCAGCAGTGGAGGCTCGGGAGGACAGCACTCTGGAAACACCATATATTTT	CASSGGSGGQHSGNTIYF
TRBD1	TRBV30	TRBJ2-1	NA	TGTGCCTGGAGTGTATCCGGGACAGATCAGTTCTTC	CAWSVSGTDQFF
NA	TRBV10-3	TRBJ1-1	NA	TGTGCCATCAGTGTTGAGGGGGGGGTCACTGAAGCTTTCTTT	CAISVEGGVTEAFF
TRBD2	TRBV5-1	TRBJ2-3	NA	TGCGCCAGCAGCTCCCCTTTGGCGGGGGGAGATACGCAGTATTTT	CASSSPLAGGDTQYF
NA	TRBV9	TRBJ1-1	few	TGTGCCAGCAGCGTAGCTCCAGAAAGAGGAGCTTTCTTT	CASSVAPERGAFF
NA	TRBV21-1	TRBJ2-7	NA	TGTGCCAGCAGCAGAGCTAGCGGGAGGGCCTACGAGCAGTACTTC	CASSRASGRAYEQYF
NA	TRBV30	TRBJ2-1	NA	TGTGCCTGGTCGCGGCTAGCCGGCTACAATGAGCAGTTCTTC	CAWSRLAGYNEQFF
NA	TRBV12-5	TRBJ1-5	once	TGTGCTAGTGGTTTGTTCTCTCGTGGGGGGAATCAGCCCCAGCATTTT	CASGLFSRGGNQPQHF
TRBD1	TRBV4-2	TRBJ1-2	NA	TGTGCCAGCAGCTACAGTAAGGGACAGGGGCACGAGGGCTACACCTTC	CASSYSKGQGHEGYTF
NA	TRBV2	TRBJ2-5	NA	TGTGCCAGCAGGGACAGACAAGAGACCCAGTACTTC	CASRDRQETQYF
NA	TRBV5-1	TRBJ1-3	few	TGCGCCAGCAGCTTGGATGGAGCGGGGGCTGGAAACACCATATATTTT	CASSLDGAGAGNTIYF
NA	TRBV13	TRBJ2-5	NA	TGTGCCAGCAGCATACGGACTCCGACCGGGACCCAGTACTTC	CASSIRTPTGTQYF
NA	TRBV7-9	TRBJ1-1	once	TGTGCCAGCAGCTTAGCTGCGCCGGACAGCCAGAACACTGAAGCTTTCTTT	CASSLAAPDSQNTEAFF
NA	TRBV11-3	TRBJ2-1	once	TGTGCCAGCAGCTTAAGAGCGTTCGATGAGGACAATGAGCAGTTCTTC	CASSLRAFDEDNEQFF
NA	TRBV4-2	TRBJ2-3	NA	TGTGCCAGCAGCCAAGTAGAAACAGGGAACCATACACAGTATTTT	CASSQVETGNHTQYF
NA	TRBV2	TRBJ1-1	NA	TGTGCCAGCATCCAGAACACTGAAGCTTTCTTT	CASIQNTEAFF
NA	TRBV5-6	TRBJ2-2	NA	TGTGCCAGCAGCACCCCCGTGGCGGAGAACACCGGGGAGCTGTTTTTT	CASSTPVAENTGELFF
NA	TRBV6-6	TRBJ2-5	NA	TGTGCCAGCAGGACAGCAAACCAAGAGACCCAGTACTTC	CASRTANQETQYF
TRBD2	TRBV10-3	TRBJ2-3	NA	TGTGCCATCAGACTCAGCGGGAGGGCCGGGTCAGATACGCAGTATTTT	CAIRLSGRAGSDTQYF
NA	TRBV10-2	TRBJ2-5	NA	TGCGCCAGCAGTGAGTCCCGAGAGACCCAGTACTTC	CASSESRETQYF
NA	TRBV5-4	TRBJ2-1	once	TGTGCCAGCAGCTTGGCCCTGGGAGAGAGCTCCTACAATGAGCAGTTCTTC	CASSLALGESSYNEQFF
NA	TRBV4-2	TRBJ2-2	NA	TGTGCCAGCAGCCGCCGGGTGAACACCGGGGAGCTGTTTTTT	CASSRRVNTGELFF
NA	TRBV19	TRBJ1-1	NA	TGTGCCAGCCGAAGCGGGAACACTGAAGCTTTCTTT	CASRSGNTEAFF
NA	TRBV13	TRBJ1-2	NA	TGTGCCAGCAGCTTAATTCCGGTTTACTTCTATGGCTACACCTTC	CASSLIPVYFYGYTF
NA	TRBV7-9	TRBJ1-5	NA	TGTTCCAGCAGTCAGGAGGGGCAGCCCCAGCATTTT	CSSSQEGQPQHF
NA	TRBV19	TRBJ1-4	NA	TGTGCCAGTAGTGATCGAGTTGATAATGAAAAACTGTTTTTT	CASSDRVDNEKLFF
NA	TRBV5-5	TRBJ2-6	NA	TGTGCCAGCAGCTTGGGTTCCGCAGGGTATTCTGGGGCCAACGTCCTGACTTTC	CASSLGSAGYSGANVLTF